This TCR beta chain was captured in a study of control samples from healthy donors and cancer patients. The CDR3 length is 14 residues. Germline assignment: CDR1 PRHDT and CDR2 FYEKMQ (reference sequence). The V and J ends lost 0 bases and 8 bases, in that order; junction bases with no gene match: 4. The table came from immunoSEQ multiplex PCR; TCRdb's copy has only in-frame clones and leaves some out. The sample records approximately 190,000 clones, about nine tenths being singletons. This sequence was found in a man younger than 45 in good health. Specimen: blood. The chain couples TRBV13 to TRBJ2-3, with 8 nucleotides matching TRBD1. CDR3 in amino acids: CASSLGQGGGTQYF. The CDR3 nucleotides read TGTGCCAGCAGCTTAGGACAGGGGGGAGGTACGCAGTATTTT.